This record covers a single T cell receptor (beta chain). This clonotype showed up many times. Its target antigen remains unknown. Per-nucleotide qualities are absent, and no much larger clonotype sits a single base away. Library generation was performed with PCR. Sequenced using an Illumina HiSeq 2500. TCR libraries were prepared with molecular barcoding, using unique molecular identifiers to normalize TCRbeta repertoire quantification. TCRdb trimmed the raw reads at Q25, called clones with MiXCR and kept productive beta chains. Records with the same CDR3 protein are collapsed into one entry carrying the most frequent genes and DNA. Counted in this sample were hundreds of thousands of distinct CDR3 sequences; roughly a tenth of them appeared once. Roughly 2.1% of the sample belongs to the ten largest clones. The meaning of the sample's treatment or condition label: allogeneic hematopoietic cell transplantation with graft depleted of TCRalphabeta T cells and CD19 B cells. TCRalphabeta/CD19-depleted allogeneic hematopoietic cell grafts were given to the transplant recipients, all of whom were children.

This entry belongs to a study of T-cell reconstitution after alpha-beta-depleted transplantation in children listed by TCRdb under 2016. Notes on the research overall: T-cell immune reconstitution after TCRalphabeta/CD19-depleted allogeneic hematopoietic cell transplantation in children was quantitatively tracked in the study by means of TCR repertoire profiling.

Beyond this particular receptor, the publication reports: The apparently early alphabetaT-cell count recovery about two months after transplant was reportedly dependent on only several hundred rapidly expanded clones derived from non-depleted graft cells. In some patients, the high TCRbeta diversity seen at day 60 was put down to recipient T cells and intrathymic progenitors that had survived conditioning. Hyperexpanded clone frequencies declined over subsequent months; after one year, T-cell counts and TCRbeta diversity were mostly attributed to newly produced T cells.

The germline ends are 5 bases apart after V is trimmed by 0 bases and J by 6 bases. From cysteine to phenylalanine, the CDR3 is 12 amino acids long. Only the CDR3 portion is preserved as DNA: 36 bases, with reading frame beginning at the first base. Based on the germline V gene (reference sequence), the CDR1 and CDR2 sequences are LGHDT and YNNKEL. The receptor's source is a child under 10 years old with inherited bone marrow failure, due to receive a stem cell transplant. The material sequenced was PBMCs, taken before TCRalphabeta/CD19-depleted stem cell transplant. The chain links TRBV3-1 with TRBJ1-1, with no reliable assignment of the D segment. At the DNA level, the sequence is TGTGCCAGCAGCCAAGATGTGGCTGAAGCTTTCTTT. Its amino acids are CASSQDVAEAFF.